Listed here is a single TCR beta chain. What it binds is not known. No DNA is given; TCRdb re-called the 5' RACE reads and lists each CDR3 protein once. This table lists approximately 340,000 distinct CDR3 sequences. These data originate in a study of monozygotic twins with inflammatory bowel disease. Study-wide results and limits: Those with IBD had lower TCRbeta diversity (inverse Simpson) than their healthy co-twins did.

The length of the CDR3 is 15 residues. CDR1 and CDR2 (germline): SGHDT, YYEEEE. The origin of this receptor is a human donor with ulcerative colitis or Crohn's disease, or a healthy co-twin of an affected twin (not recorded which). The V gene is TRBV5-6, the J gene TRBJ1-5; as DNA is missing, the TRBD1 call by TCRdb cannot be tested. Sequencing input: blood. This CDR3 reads CASSSGGYSNQPQHF.